The 5 T cell receptor beta chains below all came from one sample that was sequenced in a study of T-cell reconstitution after alpha-beta-depleted transplantation in children. Unique molecular identifiers were incorporated into the prepared TCRbeta library. TCRdb recomputed calls from the PCR reads with MiXCR, one row per CDR3 protein. The table lists about a million distinct CDR3 sequences, about 29% of them singletons, with roughly 28% in the top ten. The sample here was PBMCs, mostly from graft donor cells, taken 360 days after TCRalphabeta/CD19-depleted stem cell transplant. The receptors shown here come from a boy under two years old who had a stem cell transplant for SCID, so the T cells may come from the graft donor.

The rearrangement uses TRBV20-1 and TRBJ2-7, with D perhaps matching TRBD1 (6 bases). The CDR3 contains 15 residues. V dropped 3 bases and J dropped 2 bases, with 17 bases sitting between them. CDR1 is DFQATT, CDR2 SNEGSKA, per germline (reference sequence). CDR3 residues: CSASDIRDTAYEQYF. The CDR3 coding sequence is TGCAGTGCTAGTGATATCCGGGACACTGCCTACGAGCAGTACTTC.

This clonotype was recorded a few times. The chain couples TRBV12-3 or TRBV12-4 to TRBJ2-1; the D is unclear. This CDR3 contains 17 residues. Trimming took off 5 bases at V and 3 bases at J, with 20 bases between the two ends. CDR3 sequence reads: CASSPLRLSEFYNEQFF. For the CDR3, the DNA is TGTGCCAGCAGTCCTCTCCGGCTCAGCGAATTCTACAATGAGCAGTTCTTC.

CDR3 region: CASSYDVGGPTDTGELFF. The CDR3 nucleotides are TGTGCCAGCAGTTACGATGTGGGGGGGCCCACGGACACCGGGGAGCTGTTTTTT. The V and J genes are TRBV6-2 or TRBV6-3 and TRBJ2-2; the D gene is possibly TRBD2 (7 bases). The CDR3 consists of 18 residues. The V end was cut by 2 bases, the J end by 3 bases, with 19 bases between. Germline CDR1 and CDR2: MNHEY and SVGEGT.

There are many counts of this clonotype. V gene TRBV2 combines with J gene TRBJ1-5; D is uncertain. Deletions cut 8 bases from V and 4 bases from J, with 12 bases between. The CDR3 contains 13 residues. Germline CDR1 reads SNHLY; CDR2 reads FYNNEI. The CDR3 DNA sequence: TGTGCCAGCCGGCATGAAGCAAATCAGCCCCAGCATTTT. Residues: CASRHEANQPQHF.

This clonotype was counted a few times. This chain links TRBV12-3 or TRBV12-4 with TRBJ2-2, with a possible D match to TRBD1 (5 bases). V dropped 5 bases and J dropped 0 bases, with 10 bases sitting between them. CDR3 length: 15 amino acids. This chain's CDR3 is CASSTSGPNTGELFF. The CDR3, as DNA: TGTGCCAGCAGTACTTCAGGGCCGAACACCGGGGAGCTGTTTTTT.